This TCR beta chain was identified in a study of Graves' ophthalmopathy and Graves' hyperthyroidism. Study-level results: The 13-signature model separated ophthalmopathy from stable hyperthyroidism at just under 90% sensitivity and nearly 83% specificity. In predicting ophthalmopathy progression, the model reached over 55% sensitivity and roughly 74% specificity.

This clonotype has ten or more counts. Antigen specificity is unknown. Germline CDR1 and CDR2: MGHRA and YSYEKL. This CDR3 is built from 15 residues. Trimming at V came to 0 bases and at J to 8 bases, leaving 3 bases not matched to a gene. Amplified material comprised TCR beta CDR3 regions derived from RNA transcripts. HTBI-primed first-round RT-PCR preceded second-round multiplex PCR. MiXCR, applied by TCRdb to the multiplex PCR reads, yields one record per CDR3 protein. The data show some 1.1 million distinct CDR3 sequences, about 40% seen once. Orbital computed tomography and thyroid ultrasound, along with TRAb, serum thyroxine and clinical symptoms, underpinned diagnosis.

The receptor comes from an adult man with Graves' hyperthyroidism. Sequenced material: peripheral blood or thyroid tissue (not recorded which). The J gene is TRBJ1-6, the V gene TRBV4-1; TRBD1 matches 8 bases. CDR3 nucleotide sequence: TGCGCCAGCAGCCAAGAGGACAGGGTTGATTCACCCCTCCACTTT. It yields the protein CASSQEDRVDSPLHF.